This T cell receptor beta chain stems from a study of T cells in localized non-small cell lung cancer. In regard to this clone: Antigen unknown.

Study results and caveats: Since sequencing was restricted to only one region of the tumor, intratumor heterogeneity remains a possibility. Highest T cell clonality was seen in uninvolved adjacent lung, surpassing that measured in tumor.

The ends lost 4 bases at V and 1 base at J; junction bases unmatched: 4. Germline lookup yields CDR1 SGDLS and CDR2 YYNGEE. The CDR3 length is 16 residues. The protocol was immunoSEQ multiplex PCR, while the TCRdb copy is restricted to in-frame clones and leaves out a portion. The table shows around 130,000 clones, with around 90% occurring only once. The chain employs TRBV9 and TRBJ2-7, with 14 bases identical to TRBD2. Sequenced here: peripheral blood, sampled before any cancer treatment. This TCR derives from a female donor of 60 years or more with stage I lung adenocarcinoma. As DNA, the CDR3 is TGTGCCAGCAGCACCGGGACTAGCGGGAGTTCCTACGAGCAGTACTTC. It specifies CASSTGTSGSSYEQYF.